This T cell receptor beta chain was recorded in a study of Graves' ophthalmopathy and Graves' hyperthyroidism (dated by TCRdb to the late 2010s). A note on the overall study: Stable hyperthyroidism was defined as no progression to ophthalmopathy within 18 months of follow-up. To explore V-J signatures that separate ophthalmopathy from hyperthyroidism, a discovery set of around 97 patients was enrolled, consisting of about 45 with ophthalmopathy and fewer than 60 with stable hyperthyroidism. In total, some 130 blood samples were TCR-sequenced: around 42 ophthalmopathy, around 75 hyperthyroidism and approximately 17 hyperthyroidism-to-ophthalmopathy patients. An independent validation cohort comprised some 19 hyperthyroidism patients and over 15 patients who later progressed from hyperthyroidism to ophthalmopathy. T-cell repertoires of thyroid tissue and blood were compared in more than 5 hyperthyroidism patients. The study used signatures of the TCR beta repertoire to tell Graves' ophthalmopathy apart from Graves' hyperthyroidism and to predict which patients would progress to ophthalmopathy. Following sampling, methimazole starting at 30 mg daily was administered to hyperthyroidism patients, and high-dose intravenous methylprednisolone was administered to ophthalmopathy patients. Findings and caveats that apply to the study as a whole: Sample size was not predetermined statistically, and investigators were not blinded to group allocation. In validation, the model predicted ophthalmopathy progression with roughly 68% sensitivity and less than 80% specificity; 12 predicted patients were CT-confirmed with GO in a median of 6.5 months. Ophthalmopathy was separated from stable hyperthyroidism by the 13-signature model with more than 85% sensitivity and less than 82% specificity in cross-validation and with 80%/75% in the test set. Most of the expanded thyroid clonotypes with a frequency above 0.001 were also detected in blood, and it was suggested that the thyroid immune response may be reflected by blood repertoires.

CDR1 and CDR2 were assigned from the germline V gene as MGHDK and SYGVNS. From its cysteine to its phenylalanine, the CDR3 spans 16 amino acids. The DNA shown is the 48-base CDR3, in frame from base 1. Germline trimming amounts to 8 bases on V and 3 bases on J, with 9 as the count of junction bases outside the gene matches. For repertoire sequencing, TCR beta CDR3 regions were amplified from RNA transcripts. The first round was an RT-PCR using HTBI primers with the Qiagen OneStep RT-PCR kit, and this first round was followed by a second-round multiplex PCR, then size selection and purification. Libraries were sequenced paired-end with 100 bp reads on an Illumina HiSeq2000. The paper's data handling went like this. SOAPnuke was used to process the reads, throwing out any read that had adapters, had uncalled bases, had a mean Phred below 15, or lacked an exact constant-primer or identifier match. COPE v1.2.5 was used to merge the high-quality paired reads. Each unique nucleotide sequence was treated as a clonotype, and MiTCR v1.1 was used to align the clonotypes to the IMGT TRB V, D and J references. Analysis was restricted to V-J combinations with a frequency above 0.0001, which covered roughly 99% of repertoires. For each V-J combination, a TCR clonal expansion and chaos score was defined as F50 clonal expansion divided by the chaos observed in the TCRdist matrix. Welch's t-statistics and random forest were used to reduce features to more than ten V-J combinations, which were fed into a naive Bayes classifier. The Morisita-Horn index was used to measure how similar the thyroid and blood repertoires were. TCRdb took the public reads, trimmed them with fastp at Q25, ran MiXCR for clone calling and kept in-frame beta chains. When rows share a CDR3 protein, they turn into one entry using the most common DNA and genes. Clone size and V and J calls follow TCRdb, not the original study. Here the sample has over a million distinct CDR3 sequences; about two fifths occur a single time. The leading ten clones occupy 11% of the sample.

The hyperthyroidism patients were 18 to 65 years old and newly diagnosed, with a disease duration of less than 2 months. Patients were excluded if they had other autoimmune diseases, uncontrolled infections, pregnancy or lactation. Clinical symptoms, serum thyroxine, TRAb, thyroid ultrasound and orbital computed tomography were used for diagnosis. Total RNA was extracted using Trizol reagent, and RNA quality was checked on an Agilent 2100 Bioanalyzer. Regarding this clonotype: Its antigen has not been determined. Base qualities are not at hand, and no much larger clone is one base apart.

Sequencing was done on a sample of peripheral blood or thyroid tissue (not recorded which). The sequence joins TRBV25-1 to TRBJ2-2, with 10 bases matching TRBD1. This TCR derives from an adult man with Graves' hyperthyroidism. The CDR3: CASALTGQGHTGELFF. In nucleotide form, the sequence is TGTGCCAGCGCCCTGACGGGACAGGGGCACACCGGGGAGCTGTTTTTT.